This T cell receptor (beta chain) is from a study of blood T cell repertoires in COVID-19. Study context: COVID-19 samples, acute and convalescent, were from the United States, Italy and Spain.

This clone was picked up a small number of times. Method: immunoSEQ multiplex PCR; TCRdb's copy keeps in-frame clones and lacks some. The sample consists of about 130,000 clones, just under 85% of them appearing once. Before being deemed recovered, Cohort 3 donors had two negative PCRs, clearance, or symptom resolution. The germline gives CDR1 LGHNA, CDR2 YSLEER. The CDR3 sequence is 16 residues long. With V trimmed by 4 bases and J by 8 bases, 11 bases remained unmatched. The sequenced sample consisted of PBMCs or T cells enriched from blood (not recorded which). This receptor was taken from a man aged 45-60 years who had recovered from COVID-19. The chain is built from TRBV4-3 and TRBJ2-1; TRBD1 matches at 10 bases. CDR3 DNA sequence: TGCGCCAGCAGCCGGCCCGGGACAGGGGACGTTGATGAGCAGTTCTTC. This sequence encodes CASSRPGTGDVDEQFF.